This entry concerns a single TCR beta chain. The data were taken from a study of blood T cell repertoires in COVID-19. Data came from immunoSEQ multiplex PCR; TCRdb stores just in-frame clones and leaves some out. The data contain under 300,000 clones, around 86% of them seen just once; the ten biggest clones take up 3.6%. The sequence came from a man younger than 35 with active or convalescent COVID-19. The material sequenced was peripheral blood.

The CDR3 sequence is CASSTAGTSKFF. The CDR3, as DNA: TGTGCCAGCAGTACCGCCGGGACTAGCAAGTTCTTC. V gene TRBV2 combines with J gene TRBJ2-1; 9 bases match TRBD2. V dropped 5 bases and J dropped 14; count of bases not matched to a gene: 7. The CDR3 has 12 residues. Germline CDR1 is SNHLY and CDR2 is FYNNEI.